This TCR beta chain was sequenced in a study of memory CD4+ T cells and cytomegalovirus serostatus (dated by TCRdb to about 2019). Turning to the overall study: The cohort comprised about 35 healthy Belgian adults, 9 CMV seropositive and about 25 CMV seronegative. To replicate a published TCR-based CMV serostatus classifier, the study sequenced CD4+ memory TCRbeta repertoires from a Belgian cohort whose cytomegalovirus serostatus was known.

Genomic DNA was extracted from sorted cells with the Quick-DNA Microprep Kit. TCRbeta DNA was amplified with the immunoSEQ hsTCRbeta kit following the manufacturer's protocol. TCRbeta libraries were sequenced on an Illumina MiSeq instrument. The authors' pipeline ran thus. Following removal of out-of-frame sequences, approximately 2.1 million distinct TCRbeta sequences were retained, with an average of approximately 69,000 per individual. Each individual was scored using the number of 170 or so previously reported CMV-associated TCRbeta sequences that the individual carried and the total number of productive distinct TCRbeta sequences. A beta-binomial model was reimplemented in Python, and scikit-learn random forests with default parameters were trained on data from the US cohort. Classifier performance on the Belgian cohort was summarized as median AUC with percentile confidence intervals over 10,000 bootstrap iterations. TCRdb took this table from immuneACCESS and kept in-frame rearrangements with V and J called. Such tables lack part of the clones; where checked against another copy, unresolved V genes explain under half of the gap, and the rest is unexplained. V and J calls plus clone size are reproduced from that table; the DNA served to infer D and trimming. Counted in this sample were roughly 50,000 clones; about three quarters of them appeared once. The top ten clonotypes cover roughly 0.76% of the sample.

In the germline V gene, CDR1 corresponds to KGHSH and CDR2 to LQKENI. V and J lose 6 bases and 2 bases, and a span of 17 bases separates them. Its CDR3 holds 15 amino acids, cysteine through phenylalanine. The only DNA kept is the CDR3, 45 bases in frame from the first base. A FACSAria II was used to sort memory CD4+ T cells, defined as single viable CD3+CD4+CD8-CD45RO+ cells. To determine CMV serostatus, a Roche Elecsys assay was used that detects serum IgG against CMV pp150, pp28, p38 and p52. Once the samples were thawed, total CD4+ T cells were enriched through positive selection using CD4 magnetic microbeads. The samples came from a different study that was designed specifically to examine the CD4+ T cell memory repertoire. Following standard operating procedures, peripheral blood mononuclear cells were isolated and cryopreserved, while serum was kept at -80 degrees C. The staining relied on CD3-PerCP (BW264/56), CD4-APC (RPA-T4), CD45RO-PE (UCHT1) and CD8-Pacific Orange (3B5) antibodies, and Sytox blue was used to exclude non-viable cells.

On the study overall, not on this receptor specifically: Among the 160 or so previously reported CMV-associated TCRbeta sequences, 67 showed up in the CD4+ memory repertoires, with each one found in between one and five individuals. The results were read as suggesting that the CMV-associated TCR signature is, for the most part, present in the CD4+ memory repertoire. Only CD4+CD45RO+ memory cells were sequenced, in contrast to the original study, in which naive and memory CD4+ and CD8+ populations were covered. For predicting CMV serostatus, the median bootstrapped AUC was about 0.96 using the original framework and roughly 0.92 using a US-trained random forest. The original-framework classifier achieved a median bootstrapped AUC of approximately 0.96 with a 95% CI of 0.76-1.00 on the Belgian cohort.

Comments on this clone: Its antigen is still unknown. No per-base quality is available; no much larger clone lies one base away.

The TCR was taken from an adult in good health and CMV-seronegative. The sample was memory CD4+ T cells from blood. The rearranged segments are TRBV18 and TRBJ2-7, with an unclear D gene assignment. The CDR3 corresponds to CASSPVEAGTYEQYF. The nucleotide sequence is TGTGCCAGCTCGCCCGTAGAGGCAGGAACCTACGAGCAGTACTTC.